The T cell receptor beta chain under discussion was sequenced for a study of a mutant IDH1 vaccine in newly diagnosed glioma. Overall study context: Vaccines began 4-6 weeks after radiotherapy alone, or with temozolomide cycles.

Sequencing used immunoSEQ multiplex PCR; TCRdb keeps in-frame clones, though not all of them. The profile shows about 50,000 clones, 60% to 85% of them singletons. The time point here: week 47, end of study. It was 300 ug of mutant IDH1 20-mer peptide that made up each vaccine dose, given with topical imiquimod. New WHO grade 3 or 4 IDH1-mutant, ATRX-lost astrocytomas were present in all donors. This clone was detected only a few times. The antigen remains undetermined. The CDR3 is 11 residues long. Germline V gene data show CDR1 as SQVTM and CDR2 as ANQGSEA. V lost 7 bases and J 2 bases, leaving 9 bases between the germline ends.

The rearrangement joins TRBV29-1 to TRBJ2-7; D is perhaps TRBD1 (6 bases). The TCR originated in a woman in her 40s with glioma. Some clones in this sample may be carry-over from other donors' samples. The sample consisted of PBMCs, taken from a glioma patient whose treatment included an IDH1 peptide vaccine. In nucleotides, the CDR3 is TGCAGCGCCGGACAGACCTACGAGCAGTACTTC. Translation gives CSAGQTYEQYF.